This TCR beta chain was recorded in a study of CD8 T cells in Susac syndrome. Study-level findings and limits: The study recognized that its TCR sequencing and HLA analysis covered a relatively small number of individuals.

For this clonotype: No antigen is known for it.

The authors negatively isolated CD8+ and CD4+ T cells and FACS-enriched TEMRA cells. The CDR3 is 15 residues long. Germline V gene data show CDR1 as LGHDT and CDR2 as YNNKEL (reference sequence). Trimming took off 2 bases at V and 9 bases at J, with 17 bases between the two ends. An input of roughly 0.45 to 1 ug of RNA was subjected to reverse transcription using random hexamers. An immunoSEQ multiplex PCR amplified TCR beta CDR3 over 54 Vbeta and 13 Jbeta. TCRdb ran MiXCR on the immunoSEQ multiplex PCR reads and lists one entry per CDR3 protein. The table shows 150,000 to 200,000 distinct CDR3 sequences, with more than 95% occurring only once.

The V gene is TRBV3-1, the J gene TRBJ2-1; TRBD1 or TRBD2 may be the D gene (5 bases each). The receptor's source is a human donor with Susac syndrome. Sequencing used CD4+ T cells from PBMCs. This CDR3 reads CASSQLGTRQGEQFF. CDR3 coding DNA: TGTGCCAGCAGCCAACTCGGGACCCGTCAGGGTGAGCAGTTCTTC.